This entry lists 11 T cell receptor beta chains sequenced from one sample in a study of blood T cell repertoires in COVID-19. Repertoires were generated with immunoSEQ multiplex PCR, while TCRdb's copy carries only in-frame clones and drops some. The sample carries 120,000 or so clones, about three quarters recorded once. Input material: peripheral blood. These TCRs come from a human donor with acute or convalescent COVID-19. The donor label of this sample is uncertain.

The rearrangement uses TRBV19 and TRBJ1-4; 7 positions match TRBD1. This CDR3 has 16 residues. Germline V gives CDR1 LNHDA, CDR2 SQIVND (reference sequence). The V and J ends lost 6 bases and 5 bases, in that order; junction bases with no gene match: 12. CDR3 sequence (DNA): TGTGCCAGTAGCCCGGCCCGACAGGGTAGGAATGAAAAACTGTTTTTT. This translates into CASSPARQGRNEKLFF.

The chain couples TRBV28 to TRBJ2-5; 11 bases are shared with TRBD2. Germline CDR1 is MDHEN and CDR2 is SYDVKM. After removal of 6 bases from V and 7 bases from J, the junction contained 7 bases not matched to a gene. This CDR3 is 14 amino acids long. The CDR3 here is CASSLAGGRGTQYF. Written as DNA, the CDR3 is TGTGCCAGCAGCTTAGCGGGGGGGCGTGGGACCCAGTACTTC.

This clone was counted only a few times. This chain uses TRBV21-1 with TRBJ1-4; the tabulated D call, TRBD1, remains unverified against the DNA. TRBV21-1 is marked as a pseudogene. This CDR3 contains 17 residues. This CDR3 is CASCLRGRGLANEKLFF. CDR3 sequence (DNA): TGTGCCAGCTGCCTTCGGGGCAGGGGGCTTGCTAATGAAAAACTGTTTTTT.

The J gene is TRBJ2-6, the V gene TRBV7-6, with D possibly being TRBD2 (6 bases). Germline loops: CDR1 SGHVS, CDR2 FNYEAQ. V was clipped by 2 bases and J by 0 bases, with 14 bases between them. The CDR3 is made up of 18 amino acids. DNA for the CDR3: TGTGCCAGCAGCTTACCTCGGGACTCCCGCTCTGGGGCCAACGTCCTGACTTTC. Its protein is CASSLPRDSRSGANVLTF.

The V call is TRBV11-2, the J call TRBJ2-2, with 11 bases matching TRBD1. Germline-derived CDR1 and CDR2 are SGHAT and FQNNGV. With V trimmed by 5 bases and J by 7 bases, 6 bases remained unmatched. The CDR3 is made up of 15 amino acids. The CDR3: CASSQDRGLGGELFF. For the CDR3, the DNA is TGTGCCAGCAGCCAGGACAGGGGGCTTGGCGGGGAGCTGTTTTTT.

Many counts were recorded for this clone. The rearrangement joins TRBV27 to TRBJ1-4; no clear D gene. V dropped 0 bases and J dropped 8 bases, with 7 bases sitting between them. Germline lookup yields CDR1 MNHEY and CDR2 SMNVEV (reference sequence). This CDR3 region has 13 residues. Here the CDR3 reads CASSLSRGEKLFF. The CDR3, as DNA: TGTGCCAGCAGTTTATCGAGAGGAGAAAAACTGTTTTTT.

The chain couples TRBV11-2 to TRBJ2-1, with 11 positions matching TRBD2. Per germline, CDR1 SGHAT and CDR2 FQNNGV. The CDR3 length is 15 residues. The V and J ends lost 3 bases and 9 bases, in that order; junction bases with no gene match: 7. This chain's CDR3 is CASSFASGGFSEQFF. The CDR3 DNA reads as TGTGCCAGCAGCTTTGCTAGCGGGGGGTTTAGTGAGCAGTTCTTC.

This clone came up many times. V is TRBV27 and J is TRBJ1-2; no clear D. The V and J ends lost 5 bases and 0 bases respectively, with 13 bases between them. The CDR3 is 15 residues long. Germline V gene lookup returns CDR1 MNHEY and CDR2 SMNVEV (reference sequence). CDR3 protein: CASSPREHANYGYTF. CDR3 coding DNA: TGTGCCAGCAGTCCACGGGAGCATGCTAACTATGGCTACACCTTC.

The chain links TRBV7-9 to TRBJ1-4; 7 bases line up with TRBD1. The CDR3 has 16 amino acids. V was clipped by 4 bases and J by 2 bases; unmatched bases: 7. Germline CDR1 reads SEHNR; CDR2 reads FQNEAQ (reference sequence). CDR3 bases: TGTGCCAGCAGCTCTCACCGGGACAGCACTAATGAAAAACTGTTTTTT. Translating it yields CASSSHRDSTNEKLFF.

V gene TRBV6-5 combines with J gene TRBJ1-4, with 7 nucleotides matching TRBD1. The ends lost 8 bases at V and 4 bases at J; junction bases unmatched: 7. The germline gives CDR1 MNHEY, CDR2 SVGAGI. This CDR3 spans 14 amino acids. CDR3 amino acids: CASAVGTVNEKLFF. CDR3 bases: TGTGCCAGCGCCGTTGGGACAGTTAATGAAAAACTGTTTTTT.

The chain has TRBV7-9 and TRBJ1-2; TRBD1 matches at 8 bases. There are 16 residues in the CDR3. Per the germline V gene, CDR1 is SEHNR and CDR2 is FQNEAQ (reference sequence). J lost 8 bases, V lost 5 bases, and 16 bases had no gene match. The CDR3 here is CASSPYGDRTVWGYTF. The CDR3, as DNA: TGTGCCAGCAGCCCATACGGGGACAGGACCGTCTGGGGCTACACCTTC.